This TCR beta chain was sequenced in a study of human T cells and chemical hapten exposure. The CDR3 has 16 amino acids. The ends lost 5 bases at V and 6 bases at J; junction bases unmatched: 13. Indicated time point: patch test 1, 2 weeks after DPC sensitization. Treatment denoted: therapeutic diphenylcyclopropenone sensitization with weekly scalp DPC. MiXCR, applied by TCRdb to the RACE reads, yields one record per CDR3 protein. The repertoire has more than 95,000 distinct CDR3 sequences, roughly an eighth of them found once; the top ten carry roughly 1.5%. Only a few counts were recorded for this clonotype.

The receptor's source is a woman in her forties or fifties with alopecia areata. Some clones in this sample may be carry-over from other donors' samples. This chain connects TRBV12-3 or TRBV12-4 to TRBJ1-5; 7 bases align to TRBD1. The sample here was whole blood, taken in connection with sensitization to the hapten diphenylcyclopropenone (DPC). The CDR3 sequence: CASSAAGGPFSQPQHF. CDR3 sequence (DNA): TGTGCCAGCAGTGCCGCAGGGGGTCCCTTTAGTCAGCCCCAGCATTTT.